The clone carrying this T cell receptor beta chain was detected ten times or more. This entry belongs to a study of T-cell reconstitution after alpha-beta-depleted transplantation in children. Unique molecular identifiers featured in how the TCRbeta library was prepared. TCRdb processed the PCR reads anew with MiXCR; each CDR3 protein has one entry. The data show about 240,000 distinct CDR3 sequences, around 13% seen once. The source of this sequence is a human donor who donated a stem cell graft to a child with acute lymphoblastic leukemia. The specimen was PBMCs from the stem cell graft donor, collected from the stem cell graft.

The CDR3 loop reads CAINTGPNEQFF. As DNA, the CDR3 is TGTGCCATTAACACCGGGCCTAATGAGCAGTTCTTC. The chain has TRBV19 and TRBJ2-1, with D unclear. Germline CDR1 is LNHDA and CDR2 is SQIVND (reference sequence). Trimming took off 10 bases at V and 7 bases at J, with 14 bases between the two ends. This CDR3 is 12 amino acids long.